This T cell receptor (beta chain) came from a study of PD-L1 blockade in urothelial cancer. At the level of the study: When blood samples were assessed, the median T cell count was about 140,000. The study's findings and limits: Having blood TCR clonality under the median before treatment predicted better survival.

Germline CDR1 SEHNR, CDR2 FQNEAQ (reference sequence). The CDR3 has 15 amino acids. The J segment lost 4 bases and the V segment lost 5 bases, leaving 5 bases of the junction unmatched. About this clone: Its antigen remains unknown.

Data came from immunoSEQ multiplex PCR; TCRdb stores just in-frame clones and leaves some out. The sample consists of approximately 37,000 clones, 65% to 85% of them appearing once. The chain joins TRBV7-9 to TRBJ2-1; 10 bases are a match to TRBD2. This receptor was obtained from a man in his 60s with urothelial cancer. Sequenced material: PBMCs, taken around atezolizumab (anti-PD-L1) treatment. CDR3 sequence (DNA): TGTGCCAGCAGCCATGGACTAGCGGAGTACAATGAGCAGTTCTTC. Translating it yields CASSHGLAEYNEQFF.